Listed below are T cell receptor beta chains from one sample, sequenced in a study of cytomegalovirus exposure and HLA in healthy donors. Sequencing was performed with immunoSEQ multiplex PCR; in TCRdb, only in-frame clones are kept and a portion is missing. The sample includes about 220,000 clones, about 89% of them seen just once. The sequencing input was PBMCs. The receptor set was obtained from a woman between 18 and 29 years old in good health and CMV-seronegative. The CDR3 runs from the conserved cysteine through the conserved F or W. The order of the fields is CDR3 protein, CDR3 DNA, V gene, clone size, D gene, J gene. The D gene is left open where the match is weak. Clone size is shown for a subset of rows, as once, few, many or a class of expanded clone.

CDR3aa: CATIGIAGYEQYF
CDR3nt: TGTGCCACCATAGGGATAGCGGGATACGAGCAGTACTTC
v_gene: TRBV2
abundance: NA
d_gene: TRBD2
j_gene: TRBJ2-7

CDR3aa: CASSSTGGNYGYTF
CDR3nt: TGTGCCAGCAGTTCAACAGGGGGAAACTATGGCTACACCTTC
v_gene: TRBV5-4
abundance: NA
d_gene: TRBD1
j_gene: TRBJ1-2

CDR3aa: CSARARDTQYF
CDR3nt: TGCAGTGCTAGAGCGAGAGATACGCAGTATTTT
v_gene: TRBV20-1
abundance: NA
d_gene: NA
j_gene: TRBJ2-3

CDR3aa: CASSPGDSGNTIYF
CDR3nt: TGCGCCAGCAGCCCGGGGGACTCTGGAAACACCATATATTTT
v_gene: TRBV5-1
abundance: NA
d_gene: NA
j_gene: TRBJ1-3

CDR3aa: CASTSSGQSPEKLFF
CDR3nt: TGTGCCAGCACGAGTTCCGGACAGTCCCCGGAAAAACTGTTTTTT
v_gene: TRBV28
abundance: NA
d_gene: NA
j_gene: TRBJ1-4

CDR3aa: CASRDRGSSETYF
CDR3nt: TGTGCCAGCAGGGACAGGGGTAGCTCCGAGACTTACTTC
v_gene: TRBV28
abundance: NA
d_gene: TRBD1
j_gene: TRBJ2-7

CDR3aa: CASSEALFRQGNYNYGYTF
CDR3nt: TGTGCCAGCAGTGAAGCGCTTTTTCGGCAGGGAAATTACAACTATGGCTACACCTTC
v_gene: TRBV2
abundance: NA
d_gene: NA
j_gene: TRBJ1-2

CDR3aa: CASSSSGLAGGPQFF
CDR3nt: TGTGCCAGCAGCTCAAGTGGACTAGCGGGAGGGCCTCAGTTCTTC
v_gene: TRBV7-6
abundance: NA
d_gene: TRBD2
j_gene: TRBJ2-1

CDR3aa: CASSTEGTGVYEQYF
CDR3nt: TGTGCCAGCAGCACGGAAGGGACAGGGGTCTACGAGCAGTACTTC
v_gene: TRBV11-2
abundance: NA
d_gene: TRBD1
j_gene: TRBJ2-7

CDR3aa: CASSASGTGAWRNTGELFF
CDR3nt: TGCGCCAGCAGCGCTTCAGGGACAGGGGCGTGGAGGAACACCGGGGAGCTGTTTTTT
v_gene: TRBV5-1
abundance: few
d_gene: TRBD1
j_gene: TRBJ2-2

CDR3aa: CASSTMTGAIGADQPQHF
CDR3nt: TGTGCCAGTAGTACCATGACAGGGGCTATTGGAGCCGATCAGCCCCAGCATTTT
v_gene: TRBV19
abundance: NA
d_gene: TRBD1
j_gene: TRBJ1-5

CDR3aa: CASSLSQGGPEAFF
CDR3nt: TGTGCCAGCAGTTTATCGCAGGGTGGCCCTGAAGCTTTCTTT
v_gene: TRBV27
abundance: NA
d_gene: NA
j_gene: TRBJ1-1

CDR3aa: CASSLGRGNTIYF
CDR3nt: TGTGCCAGCAGTTTAGGTCGGGGAAACACCATATATTTT
v_gene: TRBV27
abundance: NA
d_gene: NA
j_gene: TRBJ1-3

CDR3aa: CASSHGQGGNEQFF
CDR3nt: TGTGCCAGCAGCCATGGACAGGGAGGGAATGAGCAGTTCTTC
v_gene: TRBV7-9
abundance: NA
d_gene: NA
j_gene: TRBJ2-1

CDR3aa: CASSLASAGLNTGELFF
CDR3nt: TGTGCCAGCAGCTTAGCGTCGGCGGGTCTGAACACCGGGGAGCTGTTTTTT
v_gene: TRBV7-6
abundance: NA
d_gene: NA
j_gene: TRBJ2-2

CDR3aa: CASSSGHYTGELFF
CDR3nt: TGTGCCAGCAGCTCGGGACACTACACCGGGGAGCTGTTTTTT
v_gene: TRBV5-4
abundance: NA
d_gene: NA
j_gene: TRBJ2-2

CDR3aa: CAWTFLDPIGGAVIHTEAFF
CDR3nt: TGTGCCTGGACATTCCTCGATCCAATAGGGGGGGCAGTGATACACACTGAAGCTTTCTTT
v_gene: TRBV30
abundance: NA
d_gene: NA
j_gene: TRBJ1-1

CDR3aa: CASSISVSEKLFF
CDR3nt: TGTGCCAGTAGTATTTCGGTGAGCGAAAAACTGTTTTTT
v_gene: TRBV19
abundance: NA
d_gene: NA
j_gene: TRBJ1-4

CDR3aa: CASSLWTGTAAGNTIYF
CDR3nt: TGTGCCAGCAGTTTGTGGACAGGCACTGCGGCAGGAAACACCATATATTTT
v_gene: TRBV28
abundance: NA
d_gene: TRBD1
j_gene: TRBJ1-3

CDR3aa: CASSRTLAGGSIWTDTQYF
CDR3nt: TGTGCCAGCAGCCGGACCCTAGCGGGAGGTTCAATTTGGACAGATACGCAGTATTTT
v_gene: TRBV7-6
abundance: NA
d_gene: TRBD2
j_gene: TRBJ2-3

CDR3aa: CASSMDSYGYTF
CDR3nt: TGTGCCAGCAGCATGGACAGTTATGGCTACACCTTC
v_gene: TRBV5-4
abundance: NA
d_gene: NA
j_gene: TRBJ1-2

CDR3aa: CASSPTGGAFYTEAFF
CDR3nt: TGTGCCAGCAGTCCAACAGGGGGCGCATTCTACACTGAAGCTTTCTTT
v_gene: TRBV28
abundance: NA
d_gene: TRBD1
j_gene: TRBJ1-1

CDR3aa: CASSPLAGGREQYF
CDR3nt: TGTGCCAGCAGCCCCCTAGCGGGAGGGCGGGAGCAGTACTTC
v_gene: TRBV6-4
abundance: NA
d_gene: TRBD2
j_gene: TRBJ2-7

CDR3aa: CASGVAVTSYNEQFF
CDR3nt: TGTGCCAGCGGGGTAGCGGTTACCTCCTACAATGAGCAGTTCTTC
v_gene: TRBV9
abundance: NA
d_gene: NA
j_gene: TRBJ2-1

CDR3aa: CASRETGLLGYTF
CDR3nt: TGTGCCAGCAGAGAAACAGGGTTACTCGGCTACACCTTC
v_gene: TRBV28
abundance: NA
d_gene: NA
j_gene: TRBJ1-2

CDR3aa: CSVVVRSGSYEQYF
CDR3nt: TGCAGCGTTGTGGTTCGGAGCGGGAGCTACGAGCAGTACTTC
v_gene: TRBV29-1
abundance: NA
d_gene: TRBD2
j_gene: TRBJ2-7

CDR3aa: CSARTYRSYEQYF
CDR3nt: TGCAGCGCGAGGACATACCGTTCCTACGAGCAGTACTTC
v_gene: TRBV29-1
abundance: NA
d_gene: NA
j_gene: TRBJ2-7

CDR3aa: CAWSVDGQLFDTQYF
CDR3nt: TGTGCCTGGAGTGTAGATGGACAACTATTTGATACGCAGTATTTT
v_gene: TRBV30
abundance: NA
d_gene: NA
j_gene: TRBJ2-3

CDR3aa: CASSRGDGGSGANVLTF
CDR3nt: TGCGCCAGCAGCCGGGGGGACGGGGGCTCTGGGGCCAACGTCCTGACTTTC
v_gene: TRBV4-1
abundance: once
d_gene: NA
j_gene: TRBJ2-6

CDR3aa: CASSLNSGSNQPQHF
CDR3nt: TGCGCCAGCAGCCTAAACTCGGGGAGCAATCAGCCCCAGCATTTT
v_gene: TRBV5-1
abundance: once
d_gene: NA
j_gene: TRBJ1-5

CDR3aa: CASSPLESVPYGYTF
CDR3nt: TGTGCCAGCTCACCCCTTGAGAGCGTACCCTATGGCTACACCTTC
v_gene: TRBV18
abundance: NA
d_gene: NA
j_gene: TRBJ1-2

CDR3aa: CASSTRLAGVTDTQYF
CDR3nt: TGCGCCAGCAGCACCCGACTAGCGGGAGTAACAGATACGCAGTATTTT
v_gene: TRBV5-1
abundance: NA
d_gene: TRBD2
j_gene: TRBJ2-3

CDR3aa: CSVGLAGGPGTQYF
CDR3nt: TGCAGCGTGGGACTAGCGGGAGGGCCGGGAACCCAGTACTTC
v_gene: TRBV29-1
abundance: once
d_gene: TRBD2
j_gene: TRBJ2-5

CDR3aa: CASSRGQGARETQYF
CDR3nt: TGCGCCAGCAGCAGGGGACAGGGGGCAAGGGAGACCCAGTACTTC
v_gene: TRBV5-1
abundance: NA
d_gene: TRBD1
j_gene: TRBJ2-5

CDR3aa: CASSLGGTTGELFF
CDR3nt: TGTGCCAGCAGCTTGGGGGGAACCACCGGGGAGCTGTTTTTT
v_gene: TRBV7-2
abundance: NA
d_gene: NA
j_gene: TRBJ2-2

CDR3aa: CASSLRSTYEQYF
CDR3nt: TGTGCCAGCAGCTTACGCAGTACCTACGAGCAGTACTTC
v_gene: TRBV11-3
abundance: NA
d_gene: NA
j_gene: TRBJ2-7

CDR3aa: CASSPGLAGLNEQFF
CDR3nt: TGTGCCAGCAGCCCGGGTCTAGCGGGACTCAATGAGCAGTTCTTC
v_gene: TRBV6-5
abundance: NA
d_gene: TRBD2
j_gene: TRBJ2-1

CDR3aa: CASSEGTNQPQHF
CDR3nt: TGTGCCAGCAGTGAAGGTACTAATCAGCCCCAGCATTTT
v_gene: TRBV6-1
abundance: NA
d_gene: NA
j_gene: TRBJ1-5

CDR3aa: CAWAGGSLYEQYF
CDR3nt: TGTGCCTGGGCAGGGGGTTCCCTATACGAGCAGTACTTC
v_gene: TRBV30
abundance: NA
d_gene: TRBD1
j_gene: TRBJ2-7

CDR3aa: CASSLVATEAFF
CDR3nt: TGTGCCAGCAGCTTAGTGGCCACTGAAGCTTTCTTT
v_gene: TRBV7-8
abundance: NA
d_gene: NA
j_gene: TRBJ1-1

CDR3aa: CASSITLAGNEQFF
CDR3nt: TGTGCCAGTAGTATAACGCTAGCGGGGAATGAGCAGTTCTTC
v_gene: TRBV19
abundance: NA
d_gene: TRBD2
j_gene: TRBJ2-1

CDR3aa: CASSMSSRLAGGPNEQFF
CDR3nt: TGTGCCAGTAGTATGTCCTCGAGGCTAGCGGGAGGTCCCAATGAGCAGTTCTTC
v_gene: TRBV19
abundance: NA
d_gene: TRBD2
j_gene: TRBJ2-1

CDR3aa: CASSQDAAQSPRNEKLFF
CDR3nt: TGTGCCAGCAGCCAAGACGCCGCCCAATCCCCACGGAATGAAAAACTGTTTTTT
v_gene: TRBV4-2
abundance: NA
d_gene: NA
j_gene: TRBJ1-4

CDR3aa: CASSEAARLDTQETQYF
CDR3nt: TGTGCCAGCAGTGAAGCGGCCCGGCTGGACACTCAAGAGACCCAGTACTTC
v_gene: TRBV2
abundance: NA
d_gene: NA
j_gene: TRBJ2-5

CDR3aa: CASSSETSGRAHEQFF
CDR3nt: TGTGCCAGCAGCTCCGAGACTAGCGGGAGGGCGCATGAGCAGTTCTTC
v_gene: TRBV7-9
abundance: NA
d_gene: TRBD2
j_gene: TRBJ2-1

CDR3aa: CASSLAGPNTEAFF
CDR3nt: TGTGCCAGCAGTTTAGCAGGGCCGAACACTGAAGCTTTCTTT
v_gene: TRBV27
abundance: NA
d_gene: NA
j_gene: TRBJ1-1

CDR3aa: CASQSEDEQYF
CDR3nt: TGTGCCAGCCAGTCGGAGGACGAGCAGTACTTC
v_gene: TRBV28
abundance: NA
d_gene: NA
j_gene: TRBJ2-7

CDR3aa: CASSLNYGYTF
CDR3nt: TGTGCCAGCAGCCTTAACTATGGCTACACCTTC
v_gene: TRBV28
abundance: NA
d_gene: NA
j_gene: TRBJ1-2

CDR3aa: CASSLERQFYEQYF
CDR3nt: TGTGCCAGCAGCTTAGAAAGACAGTTTTACGAGCAGTACTTC
v_gene: TRBV11-2
abundance: NA
d_gene: NA
j_gene: TRBJ2-7

CDR3aa: CATNPGGLSNQPQHF
CDR3nt: TGTGCCACCAACCCAGGGGGGTTAAGCAATCAGCCCCAGCATTTT
v_gene: TRBV28
abundance: few
d_gene: TRBD1
j_gene: TRBJ1-5

CDR3aa: CASSPFWGGDQPQHF
CDR3nt: TGTGCCAGCAGTCCGTTTTGGGGGGGCGATCAGCCCCAGCATTTT
v_gene: TRBV27
abundance: NA
d_gene: NA
j_gene: TRBJ1-5

CDR3aa: CAWRDRRLSNQPQHF
CDR3nt: TGTGCCTGGAGGGACAGGAGATTAAGCAATCAGCCCCAGCATTTT
v_gene: TRBV30
abundance: NA
d_gene: TRBD1
j_gene: TRBJ1-5

CDR3aa: CASSQTRQGTYGYTF
CDR3nt: TGCGCCAGCAGCCAGACTCGACAGGGGACCTATGGCTACACCTTC
v_gene: TRBV4-1
abundance: NA
d_gene: TRBD1
j_gene: TRBJ1-2

CDR3aa: CASSLSQGPNSPLHF
CDR3nt: TGCGCCAGCAGCCTAAGCCAGGGGCCTAATTCACCCCTCCACTTT
v_gene: TRBV5-1
abundance: NA
d_gene: NA
j_gene: TRBJ1-6

CDR3aa: CASSLPGTRQFF
CDR3nt: TGTGCCAGCAGCTTGCCCGGGACTAGACAGTTCTTC
v_gene: TRBV5-6
abundance: few
d_gene: TRBD2
j_gene: TRBJ2-1

CDR3aa: CASSLDQGYTF
CDR3nt: TGTGCCAGCAGCTTAGACCAGGGCTACACCTTC
v_gene: TRBV7-9
abundance: NA
d_gene: NA
j_gene: TRBJ1-2